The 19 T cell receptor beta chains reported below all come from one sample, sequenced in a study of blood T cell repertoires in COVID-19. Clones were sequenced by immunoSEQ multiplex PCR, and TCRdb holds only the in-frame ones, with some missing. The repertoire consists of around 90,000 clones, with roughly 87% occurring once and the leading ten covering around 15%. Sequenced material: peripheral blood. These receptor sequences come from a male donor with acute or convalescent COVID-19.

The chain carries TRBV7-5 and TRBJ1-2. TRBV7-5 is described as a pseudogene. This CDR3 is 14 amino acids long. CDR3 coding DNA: TGTGCCAGAAGCTTAGCCCTCCCCTTCTATGGCTACACCTTC. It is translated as CARSLALPFYGYTF.

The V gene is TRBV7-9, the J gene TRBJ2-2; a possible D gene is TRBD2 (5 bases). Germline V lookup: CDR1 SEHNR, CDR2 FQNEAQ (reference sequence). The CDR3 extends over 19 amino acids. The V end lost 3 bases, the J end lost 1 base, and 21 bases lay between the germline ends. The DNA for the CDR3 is TGTGCCAGCAGCTTTGGTAGGACTCACCATTTTGGGAACACCGGGGAGCTGTTTTTT. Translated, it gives CASSFGRTHHFGNTGELFF.

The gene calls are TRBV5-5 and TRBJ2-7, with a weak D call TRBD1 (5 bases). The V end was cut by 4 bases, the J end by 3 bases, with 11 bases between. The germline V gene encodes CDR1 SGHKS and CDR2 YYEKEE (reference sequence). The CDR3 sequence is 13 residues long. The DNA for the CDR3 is TGTGCCAGCAGCCCAGAGGACAACTACGAGCAGTACTTC. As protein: CASSPEDNYEQYF.

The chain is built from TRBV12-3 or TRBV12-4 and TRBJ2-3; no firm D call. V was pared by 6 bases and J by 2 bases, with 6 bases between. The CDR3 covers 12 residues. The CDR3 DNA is TGTGCCAGCAGGCCCTACACAGATACGCAGTATTTT. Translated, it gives CASRPYTDTQYF.

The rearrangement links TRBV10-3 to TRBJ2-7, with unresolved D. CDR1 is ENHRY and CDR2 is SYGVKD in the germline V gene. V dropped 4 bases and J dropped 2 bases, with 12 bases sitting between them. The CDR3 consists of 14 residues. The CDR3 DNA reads TGTGCCATCAGTGGGGCGCCGACACCCTACGAGCAGTACTTC. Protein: CAISGAPTPYEQYF.

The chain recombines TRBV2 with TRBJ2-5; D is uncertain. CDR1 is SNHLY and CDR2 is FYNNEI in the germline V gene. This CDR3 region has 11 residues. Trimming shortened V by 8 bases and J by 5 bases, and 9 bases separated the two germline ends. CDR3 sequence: CASAGEETQYF. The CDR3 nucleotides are TGTGCCAGCGCTGGAGAGGAGACCCAGTACTTC.

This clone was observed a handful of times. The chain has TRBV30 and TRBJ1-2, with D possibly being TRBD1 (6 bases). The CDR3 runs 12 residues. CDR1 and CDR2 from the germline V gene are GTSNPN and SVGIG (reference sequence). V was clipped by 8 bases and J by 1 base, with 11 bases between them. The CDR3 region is CAAGQINYGYTF. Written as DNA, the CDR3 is TGTGCCGCAGGACAGATTAACTATGGCTACACCTTC.

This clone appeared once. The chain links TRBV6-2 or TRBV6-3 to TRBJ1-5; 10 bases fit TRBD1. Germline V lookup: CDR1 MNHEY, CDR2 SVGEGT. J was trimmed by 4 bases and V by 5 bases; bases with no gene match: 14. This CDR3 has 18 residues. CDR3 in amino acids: CASSDPDPGTGDNQPQHF. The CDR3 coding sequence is TGTGCCAGCAGTGACCCTGACCCCGGGACAGGGGATAATCAGCCCCAGCATTTT.

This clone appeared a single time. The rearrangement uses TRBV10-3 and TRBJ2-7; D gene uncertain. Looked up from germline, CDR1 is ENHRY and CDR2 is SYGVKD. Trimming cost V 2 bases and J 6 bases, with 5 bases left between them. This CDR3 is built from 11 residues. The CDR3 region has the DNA TGTGCCATCAGTGAGCTAACCGAGCAGTACTTC. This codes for CAISELTEQYF.

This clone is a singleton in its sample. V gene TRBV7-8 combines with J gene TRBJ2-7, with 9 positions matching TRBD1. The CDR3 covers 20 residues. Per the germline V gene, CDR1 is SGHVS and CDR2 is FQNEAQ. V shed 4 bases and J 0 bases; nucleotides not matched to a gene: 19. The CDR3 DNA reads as TGTGCCAGCAGCTCCGAGGGGACAGGGACCTATTCAGCCAGCTCCTACGAGCAGTACTTC. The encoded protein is CASSSEGTGTYSASSYEQYF. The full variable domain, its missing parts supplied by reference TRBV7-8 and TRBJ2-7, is GAGVSQSPRYKVAKRGQDVALRCDPISGHVSLFWYQQALGQGPEFLTYFQNEAQLDKSGLPSDRFFAERPEGSVSTLKIQRTQQEDSAVYLCASSSEGTGTYSASSYEQYFGPGTRLTVT.

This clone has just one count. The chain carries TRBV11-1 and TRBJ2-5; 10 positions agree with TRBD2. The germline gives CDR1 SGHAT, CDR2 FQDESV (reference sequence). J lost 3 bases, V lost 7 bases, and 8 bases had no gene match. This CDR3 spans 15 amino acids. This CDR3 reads CASTRTLAGEETQYF. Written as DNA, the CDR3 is TGTGCCAGCACCCGAACTCTAGCGGGGGAAGAGACCCAGTACTTC. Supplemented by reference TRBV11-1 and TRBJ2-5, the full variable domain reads EAEVAQSPRYKITEKSQAVAFWCDPISGHATLYWYRQILGQGPELLVQFQDESVVDDSQLPKDRFSAERLKGVDSTLKIQPAELGDSAMYLCASTRTLAGEETQYFGPGTRLLVL.

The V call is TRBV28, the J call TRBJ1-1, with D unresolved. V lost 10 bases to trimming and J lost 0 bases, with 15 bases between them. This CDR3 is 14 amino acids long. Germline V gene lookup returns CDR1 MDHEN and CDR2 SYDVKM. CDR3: CATQPWSMNTEAFF. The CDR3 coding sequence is TGTGCCACCCAGCCGTGGAGTATGAACACTGAAGCTTTCTTT. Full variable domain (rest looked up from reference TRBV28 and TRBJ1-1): DVKVTQSSRYLVKRTGEKVFLECVQDMDHENMFWYRQDPGLGLRLIYFSYDVKMKEKGDIPEGYSVSREKKERFSLILESASTNQTSMYLCATQPWSMNTEAFFGQGTRLTVV.

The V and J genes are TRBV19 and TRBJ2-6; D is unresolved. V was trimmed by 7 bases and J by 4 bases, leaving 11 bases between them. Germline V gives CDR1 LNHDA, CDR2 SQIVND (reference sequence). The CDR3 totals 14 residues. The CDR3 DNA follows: TGTGCCAGTAAAGAGGATAGGGGGGCCAACGTCCTGACTTTC. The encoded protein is CASKEDRGANVLTF.

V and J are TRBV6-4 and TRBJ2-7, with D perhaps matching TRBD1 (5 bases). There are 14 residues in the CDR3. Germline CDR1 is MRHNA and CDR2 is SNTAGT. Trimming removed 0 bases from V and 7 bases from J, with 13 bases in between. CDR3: CASSDSGRVREQYF. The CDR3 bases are TGTGCCAGCAGTGACTCGGGCAGGGTGAGAGAGCAGTACTTC.

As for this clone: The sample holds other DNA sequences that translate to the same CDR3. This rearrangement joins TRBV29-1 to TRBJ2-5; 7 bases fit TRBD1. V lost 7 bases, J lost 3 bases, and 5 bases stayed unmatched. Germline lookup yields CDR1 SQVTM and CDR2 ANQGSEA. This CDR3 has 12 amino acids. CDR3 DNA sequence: TGCAGCGCTGGGGGACAGAAAGAGACCCAGTACTTC. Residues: CSAGGQKETQYF.

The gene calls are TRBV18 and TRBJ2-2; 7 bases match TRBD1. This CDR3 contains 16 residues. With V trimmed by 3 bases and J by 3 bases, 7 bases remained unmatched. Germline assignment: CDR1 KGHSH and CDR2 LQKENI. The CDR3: CASSPSGQLYTGELFF. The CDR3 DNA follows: TGTGCCAGCTCACCCTCGGGACAGCTATACACCGGGGAGCTGTTTTTT.

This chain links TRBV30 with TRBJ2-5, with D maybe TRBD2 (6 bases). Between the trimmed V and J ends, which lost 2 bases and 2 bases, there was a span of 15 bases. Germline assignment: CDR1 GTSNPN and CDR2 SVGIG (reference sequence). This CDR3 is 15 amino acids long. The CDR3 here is CAWSPGGTRQETQYF. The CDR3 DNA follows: TGTGCCTGGAGTCCCGGAGGGACCAGACAAGAGACCCAGTACTTC. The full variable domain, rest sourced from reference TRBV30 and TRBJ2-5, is SQTIHQWPATLVQPVGSPLSLECTVEGTSNPNLYWYRQAAGRGLQLLFYSVGIGQISSEVPQNLSASRPQDRQFILSSKKLLLSDSGFYLCAWSPGGTRQETQYFGPGTRLLVL.

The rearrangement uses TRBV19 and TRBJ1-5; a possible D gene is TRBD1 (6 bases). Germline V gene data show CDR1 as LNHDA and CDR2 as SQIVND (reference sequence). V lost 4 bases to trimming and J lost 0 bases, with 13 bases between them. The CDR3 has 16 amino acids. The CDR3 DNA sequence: TGTGCCAGTAGTACTGGGGGACACCTTAGCAATCAGCCCCAGCATTTT. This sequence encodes CASSTGGHLSNQPQHF.

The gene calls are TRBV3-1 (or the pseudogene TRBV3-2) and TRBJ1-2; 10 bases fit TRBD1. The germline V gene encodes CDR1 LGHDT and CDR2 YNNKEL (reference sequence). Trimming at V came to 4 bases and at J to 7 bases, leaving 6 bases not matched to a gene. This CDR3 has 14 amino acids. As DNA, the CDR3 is TGTGCCAGCAGCCGGGACAGGGGACAGGGTGGCTACACCTTC. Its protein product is CASSRDRGQGGYTF.